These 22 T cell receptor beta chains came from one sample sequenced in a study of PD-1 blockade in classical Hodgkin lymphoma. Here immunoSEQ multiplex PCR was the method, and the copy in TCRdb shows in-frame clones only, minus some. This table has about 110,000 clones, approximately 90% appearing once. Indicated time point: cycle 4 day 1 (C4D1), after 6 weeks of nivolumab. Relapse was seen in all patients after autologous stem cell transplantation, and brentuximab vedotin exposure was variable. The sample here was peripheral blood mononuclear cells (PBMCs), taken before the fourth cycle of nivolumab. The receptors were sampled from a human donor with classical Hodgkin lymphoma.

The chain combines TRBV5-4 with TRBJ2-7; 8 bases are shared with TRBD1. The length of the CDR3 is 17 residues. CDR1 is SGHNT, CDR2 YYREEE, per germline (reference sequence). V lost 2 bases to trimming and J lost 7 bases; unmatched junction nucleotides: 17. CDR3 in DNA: TGTGCCAGCAGCTTAACCCCCCAGGGGGCTATCACGGAGGAGCAGTACTTC. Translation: CASSLTPQGAITEEQYF.

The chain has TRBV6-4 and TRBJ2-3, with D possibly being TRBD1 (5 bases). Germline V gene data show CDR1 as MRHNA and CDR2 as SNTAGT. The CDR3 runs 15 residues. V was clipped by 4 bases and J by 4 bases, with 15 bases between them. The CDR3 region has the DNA TGTGCCAGCAGTGTAAGGGGTGAATGGCCAGATACGCAGTATTTT. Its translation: CASSVRGEWPDTQYF.

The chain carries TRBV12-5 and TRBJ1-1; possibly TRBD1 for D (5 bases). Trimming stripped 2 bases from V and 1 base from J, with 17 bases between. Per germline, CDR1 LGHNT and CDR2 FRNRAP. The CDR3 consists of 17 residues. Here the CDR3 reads CASGLTMGRRRNTEAFF. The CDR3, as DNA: TGTGCTAGTGGTTTGACCATGGGACGTCGGAGGAACACTGAAGCTTTCTTT.

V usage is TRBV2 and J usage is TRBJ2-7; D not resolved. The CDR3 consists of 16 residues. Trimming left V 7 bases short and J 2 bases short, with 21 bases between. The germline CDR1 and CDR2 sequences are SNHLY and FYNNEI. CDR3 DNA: TGTGCCAGCACCCCCCCACGAGGCGAGATAACCTACGAGCAGTACTTC. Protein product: CASTPPRGEITYEQYF.

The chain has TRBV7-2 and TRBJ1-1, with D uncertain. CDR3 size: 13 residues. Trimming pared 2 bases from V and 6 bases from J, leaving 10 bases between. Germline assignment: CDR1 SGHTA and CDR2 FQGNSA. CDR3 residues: CASSLLEQAEAFF. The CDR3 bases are TGTGCCAGCAGCTTATTGGAGCAGGCTGAAGCTTTCTTT.

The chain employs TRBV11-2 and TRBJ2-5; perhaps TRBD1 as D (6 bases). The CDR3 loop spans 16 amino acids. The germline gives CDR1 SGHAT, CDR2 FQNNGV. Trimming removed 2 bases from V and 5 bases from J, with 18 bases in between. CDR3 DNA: TGTGCCAGCAGCTTATCTGAAATAGTTAGGGGGGAGACCCAGTACTTC. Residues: CASSLSEIVRGETQYF.

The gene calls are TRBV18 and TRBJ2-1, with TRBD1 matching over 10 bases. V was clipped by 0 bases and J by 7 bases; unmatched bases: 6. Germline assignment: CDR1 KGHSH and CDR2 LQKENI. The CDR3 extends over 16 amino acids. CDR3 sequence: CASSPPSSGQGNEQFF. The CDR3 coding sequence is TGTGCCAGCTCACCACCTAGTTCGGGACAGGGGAATGAGCAGTTCTTC.

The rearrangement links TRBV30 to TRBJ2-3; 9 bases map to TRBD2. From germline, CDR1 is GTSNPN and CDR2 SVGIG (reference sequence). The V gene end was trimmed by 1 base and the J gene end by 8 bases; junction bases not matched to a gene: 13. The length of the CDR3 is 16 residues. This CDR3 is CAWSGTAGGRQATQYF. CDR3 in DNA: TGTGCCTGGAGTGGGACCGCGGGAGGGCGACAAGCTACGCAGTATTTT.

This CDR3 is CASSQGLTTGELFF. CDR3 nucleotides: TGTGCCAGCAGCCAGGGACTAACCACCGGGGAGCTGTTTTTT. The rearrangement joins TRBV7-2 to TRBJ2-2, with 7 bases fitting TRBD2. This CDR3 spans 14 amino acids. Germline V gene sequence: CDR1 SGHTA, CDR2 FQGNSA. Trimming removed 5 bases from V and 4 bases from J; junction bases left unmatched: 4. The variable domain in full, with the rest retrieved from reference TRBV7-2 and TRBJ2-2, is GAGVSQSPSNKVTEKGKDVELRCDPISGHTALYWYRQSLGQGLEFLIYFQGNSAPDKSGLPSDRFSAERTGGSVSTLTIQRTQQEDSAVYLCASSQGLTTGELFFGEGSRLTVL.

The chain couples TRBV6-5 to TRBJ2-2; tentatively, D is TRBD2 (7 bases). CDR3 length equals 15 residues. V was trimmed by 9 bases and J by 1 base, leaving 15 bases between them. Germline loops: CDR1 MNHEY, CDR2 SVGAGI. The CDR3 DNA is TGTGCCAGTAGCCGGGGGGCCTTGAACACCGGGGAGCTGTTTTTT. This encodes CASSRGALNTGELFF.

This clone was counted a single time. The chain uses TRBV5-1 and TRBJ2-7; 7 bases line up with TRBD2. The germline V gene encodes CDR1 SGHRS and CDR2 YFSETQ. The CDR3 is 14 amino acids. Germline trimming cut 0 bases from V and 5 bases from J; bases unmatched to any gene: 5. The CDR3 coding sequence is TGCGCCAGCAGCTTGGGGCGGGAGTTCAACGAGCAGTACTTC. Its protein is CASSLGREFNEQYF. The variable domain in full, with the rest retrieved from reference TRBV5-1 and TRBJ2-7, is KAGVTQTPRYLIKTRGQQVTLSCSPISGHRSVSWYQQTPGQGLQFLFEYFSETQRNKGNFPGRFSGRQFSNSRSEMNVSTLELGDSALYLCASSLGREFNEQYFGPGTRLTVT.

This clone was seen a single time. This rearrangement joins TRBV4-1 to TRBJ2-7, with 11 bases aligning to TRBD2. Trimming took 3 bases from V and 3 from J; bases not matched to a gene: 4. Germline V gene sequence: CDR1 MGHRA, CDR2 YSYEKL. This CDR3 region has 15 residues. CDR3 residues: CASSQTSGANYEQYF. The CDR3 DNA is TGCGCCAGCAGCCAGACTAGCGGGGCGAACTACGAGCAGTACTTC.

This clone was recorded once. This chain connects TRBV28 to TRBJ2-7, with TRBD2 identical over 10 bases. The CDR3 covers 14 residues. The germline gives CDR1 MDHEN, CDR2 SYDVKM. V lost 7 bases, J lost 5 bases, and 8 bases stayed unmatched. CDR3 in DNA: TGTGCCAGCAATCCCGGGACTAGCGTCAACGAGCAGTACTTC. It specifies CASNPGTSVNEQYF. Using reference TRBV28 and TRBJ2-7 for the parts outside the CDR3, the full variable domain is DVKVTQSSRYLVKRTGEKVFLECVQDMDHENMFWYRQDPGLGLRLIYFSYDVKMKEKGDIPEGYSVSREKKERFSLILESASTNQTSMYLCASNPGTSVNEQYFGPGTRLTVT.

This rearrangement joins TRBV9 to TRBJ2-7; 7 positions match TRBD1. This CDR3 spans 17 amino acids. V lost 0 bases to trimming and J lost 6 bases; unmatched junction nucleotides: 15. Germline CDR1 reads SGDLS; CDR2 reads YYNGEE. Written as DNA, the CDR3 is TGTGCCAGCAGCGTAGAACTTCCGACAGGGTCCCTAGCCGAGCAGTACTTC. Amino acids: CASSVELPTGSLAEQYF.

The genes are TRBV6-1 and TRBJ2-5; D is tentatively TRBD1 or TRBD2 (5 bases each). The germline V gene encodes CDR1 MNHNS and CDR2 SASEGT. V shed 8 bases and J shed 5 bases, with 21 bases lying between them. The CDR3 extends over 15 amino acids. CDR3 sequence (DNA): TGTGCCAGCCTCCGGGACCCGCTTACTGGGGAGACCCAGTACTTC. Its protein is CASLRDPLTGETQYF.

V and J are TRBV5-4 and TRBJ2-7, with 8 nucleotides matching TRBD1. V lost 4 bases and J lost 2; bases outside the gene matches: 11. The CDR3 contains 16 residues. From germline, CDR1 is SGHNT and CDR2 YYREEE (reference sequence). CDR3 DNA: TGTGCCAGCAGCCAAGGACAGGGTGGCTTAGCCTACGAGCAGTACTTC. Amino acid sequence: CASSQGQGGLAYEQYF.

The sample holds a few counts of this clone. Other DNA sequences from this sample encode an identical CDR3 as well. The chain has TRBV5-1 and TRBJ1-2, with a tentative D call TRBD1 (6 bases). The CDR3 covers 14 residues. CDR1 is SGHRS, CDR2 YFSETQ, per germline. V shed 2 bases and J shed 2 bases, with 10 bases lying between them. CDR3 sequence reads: CASSLGQSNYGYTF. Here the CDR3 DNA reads TGCGCCAGCAGCTTAGGACAGTCGAACTATGGCTACACCTTC.

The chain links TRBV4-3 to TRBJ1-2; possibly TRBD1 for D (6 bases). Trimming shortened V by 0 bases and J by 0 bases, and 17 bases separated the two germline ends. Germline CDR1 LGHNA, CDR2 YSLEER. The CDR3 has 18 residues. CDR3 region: CASSQDLGVGASNYGYTF. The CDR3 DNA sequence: TGCGCCAGCAGCCAAGATCTCGGAGTGGGGGCTTCTAACTATGGCTACACCTTC.

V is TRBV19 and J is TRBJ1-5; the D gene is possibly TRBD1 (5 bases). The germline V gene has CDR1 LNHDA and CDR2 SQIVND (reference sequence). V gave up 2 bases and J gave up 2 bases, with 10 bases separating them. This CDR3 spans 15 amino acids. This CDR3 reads CASSIWQGGNQPQHF. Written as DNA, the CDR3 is TGTGCCAGTAGTATATGGCAGGGAGGCAATCAGCCCCAGCATTTT.

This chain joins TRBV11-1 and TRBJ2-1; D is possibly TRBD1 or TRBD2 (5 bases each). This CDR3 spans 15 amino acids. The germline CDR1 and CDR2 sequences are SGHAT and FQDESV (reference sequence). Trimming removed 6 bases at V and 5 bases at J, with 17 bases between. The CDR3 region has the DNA TGTGCCAGCAGAGGTGGGGGATCCCCAGACAATGAGCAGTTCTTC. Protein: CASRGGGSPDNEQFF.

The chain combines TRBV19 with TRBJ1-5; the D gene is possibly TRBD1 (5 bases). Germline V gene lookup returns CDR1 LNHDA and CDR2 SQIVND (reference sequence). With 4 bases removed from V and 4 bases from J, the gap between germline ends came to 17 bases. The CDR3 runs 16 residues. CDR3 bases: TGTGCCAGTAGTACCCGGAGTCGGGGGGGGAATCAGCCCCAGCATTTT. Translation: CASSTRSRGGNQPQHF.

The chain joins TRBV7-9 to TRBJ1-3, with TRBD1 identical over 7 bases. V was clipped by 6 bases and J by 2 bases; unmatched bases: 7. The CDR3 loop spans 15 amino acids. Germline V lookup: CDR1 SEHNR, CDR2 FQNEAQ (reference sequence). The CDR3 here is CASSYSTGAGNTIYF. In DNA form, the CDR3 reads TGTGCCAGCAGTTATAGTACAGGGGCTGGAAACACCATATATTTT. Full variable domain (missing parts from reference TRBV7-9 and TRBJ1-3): DTGVSQNPRHKITKRGQNVTFRCDPISEHNRLYWYRQTLGQGPEFLTYFQNEAQLEKSRLLSDRFSAERPKGSFSTLEIQRTEQGDSAMYLCASSYSTGAGNTIYFGEGSWLTVV.